One and the same sample provided the 32 T cell receptor beta chains below, sequenced in a study of response to subunit inactivated influenza vaccine. TCRdb used MiXCR to reprocess the RT-PCR reads, holding one entry per CDR3 protein. Of a few hundred thousand distinct CDR3 sequences listed, about 14% are singletons. The material sequenced was PBMCs from blood, taken 11 to 12 days after vaccination. These receptors all stem from a middle-aged man who received an inactivated influenza vaccine.

The sample holds a few counts of this clonotype. This rearrangement joins TRBV20-1 to TRBJ2-4, with D hard to call. This CDR3 region has 12 residues. V shed 0 bases and J shed 6 bases, with 6 bases lying between them. CDR1 is DFQATT, CDR2 SNEGSKA, per germline (reference sequence). CDR3 loop: CSARDYRNIQYF. DNA of the CDR3: TGCAGTGCTAGAGATTACAGAAACATTCAGTACTTC.

This clonotype has just a few counts. The J gene is TRBJ1-5, the V gene TRBV6-5; perhaps TRBD1 as D (5 bases). CDR1 is MNHEY and CDR2 is SVGAGI in the germline V gene. The CDR3 spans 15 residues. V shed 2 bases and J shed 7 bases, with 15 bases lying between them. Here the CDR3 reads CASSYLPQGGQPQHF. The CDR3 coding sequence is TGTGCCAGCAGTTACCTACCCCAGGGAGGACAGCCCCAGCATTTT.

In its sample, this clonotype was seen a few times. The chain carries TRBV28 and TRBJ2-1; D gene uncertain. The CDR3 contains 14 residues. In germline, CDR1 is MDHEN, CDR2 SYDVKM. Deletions cut 3 bases from V and 8 bases from J, with 14 bases between. In DNA form, the CDR3 reads TGTGCCAGCAGTTTTCCGTCCAGGTCCGATGAGCAGTTCTTC. Protein sequence: CASSFPSRSDEQFF.

This chain connects TRBV12-3 or TRBV12-4 to TRBJ1-5; D may be TRBD1 (5 bases). There are 14 residues in the CDR3. V dropped 6 bases and J dropped 2 bases, with 11 bases sitting between them. The CDR3 here is CASSPGSRNQPQHF. CDR3 DNA: TGTGCCAGCAGCCCAGGGAGTCGCAATCAGCCCCAGCATTTT.

V and J are TRBV11-3 and TRBJ1-4; D not certain. The V gene lost 6 bases and the J gene lost 0 bases, with 11 bases spanning the gap. This CDR3 has 15 residues. Germline loops: CDR1 SGHNT, CDR2 YENEEA. CDR3 residues: CASRMRVATNEKLFF. For the CDR3, the DNA is TGTGCCAGCAGGATGCGGGTTGCAACTAATGAAAAACTGTTTTTT.

The table lists this clonotype with a few counts. The chain links TRBV12-3 or TRBV12-4 to TRBJ2-7, with 8 bases that match TRBD2. This CDR3 contains 12 residues. V shed 10 bases, J shed 4 bases, and the junction held 6 bases outside the gene matches. Here the CDR3 reads CATGGSLYEQYF. CDR3 coding DNA: TGTGCCACGGGGGGGTCCCTGTACGAGCAGTACTTC.

The chain is built from TRBV24-1 and TRBJ2-1, with TRBD2 identical over 10 bases. CDR3 size: 16 residues. Germline V CDR1 and CDR2: KGHDR, SFDVKD. V dropped 0 bases and J dropped 8; count of bases not matched to a gene: 6. CDR3 in amino acids: CATSDLGLAGVYEQFF. The CDR3 bases are TGTGCCACCAGTGATTTGGGCCTAGCGGGAGTGTATGAGCAGTTCTTC.

This clonotype showed up just a few times. V gene TRBV29-1 combines with J gene TRBJ2-3, with 9 bases matching TRBD1. V was clipped by 5 bases and J by 0 bases; unmatched bases: 6. Germline lookup yields CDR1 SQVTM and CDR2 ANQGSEA. There are 15 residues in the CDR3. CDR3 DNA sequence: TGCAGCGTTTCTAGAGACAGGGGGAGCACAGATACGCAGTATTTT. Translated, it gives CSVSRDRGSTDTQYF.

Only a few counts were recorded for this clonotype. CDR3 coding DNA: TGTGCCAGCTCACCACCGGCAGGGCCCGGGGAGCTGTTTTTT. This encodes CASSPPAGPGELFF. The rearrangement uses TRBV18 and TRBJ2-2, with a tentative D call TRBD1 (5 bases). The CDR3 is made up of 14 amino acids. Trimming stripped 0 bases from V and 6 bases from J, with 8 bases between. Germline CDR1 is KGHSH and CDR2 is LQKENI.

The J gene is TRBJ2-5, the V gene TRBV20-1; perhaps TRBD2 as D (5 bases). From germline, CDR1 is DFQATT and CDR2 SNEGSKA (reference sequence). The CDR3 covers 13 residues. V dropped 4 bases and J dropped 2 bases, with 11 bases sitting between them. The CDR3: CSAMRDWQETQYF. The DNA for the CDR3 is TGCAGTGCTATGAGGGATTGGCAAGAGACCCAGTACTTC.

This clonotype was seen only a few times. The chain employs TRBV20-1 and TRBJ2-3, with 10 bases lining up with TRBD2. The germline gives CDR1 DFQATT, CDR2 SNEGSKA (reference sequence). The CDR3 spans 16 residues. With 0 bases clipped from V and 4 bases from J, the junction kept 7 bases outside the gene matches. DNA for the CDR3: TGCAGTGCTAGAGATCCCCTAGCGGGGGTCGCAGATACGCAGTATTTT. Translating it yields CSARDPLAGVADTQYF.

The chain combines TRBV5-1 with TRBJ1-2; TRBD1 agrees at 7 bases. The J segment lost 5 bases and the V segment lost 3 bases, leaving 7 bases of the junction unmatched. CDR1 is SGHRS and CDR2 is YFSETQ in the germline V gene. The CDR3 length is 14 residues. The CDR3 reads CASSSRRGTYGYTF. In DNA form, the CDR3 reads TGCGCCAGCAGCTCCCGCAGGGGGACGTATGGCTACACCTTC.

This clonotype was detected only a few times. The chain combines TRBV7-8 with TRBJ2-1; D may correspond to TRBD1 or TRBD2 (5 bases each). CDR3 length: 17 residues. Germline loops: CDR1 SGHVS, CDR2 FQNEAQ. V was pared by 1 base and J by 0 bases, with 13 bases between. The CDR3 spells CASSLVPGASSYNEQFF. DNA for the CDR3: TGTGCCAGCAGCTTAGTCCCCGGGGCTAGCTCCTACAATGAGCAGTTCTTC.

The CDR3 DNA reads TGTGCCATCAGTGAGTCGACCTTTCTCTATGGCTACACCTTC. Protein sequence: CAISESTFLYGYTF. The rearrangement uses TRBV10-3 and TRBJ1-2; D gene unclear. Trimming removed 0 bases at V and 4 bases at J, with 9 bases between. There are 14 residues in the CDR3. CDR1 is ENHRY and CDR2 is SYGVKD in the germline V gene.

This chain connects TRBV5-4 to TRBJ2-2; 8 bases match TRBD2. Germline V gene sequence: CDR1 SGHNT, CDR2 YYREEE (reference sequence). The CDR3 sequence is 15 residues long. After removal of 4 bases from V and 5 bases from J, the junction contained 7 bases not matched to a gene. CDR3 nucleotides: TGTGCCAGCAGCACACAGCGGGAGAGGACCGGGGAGCTGTTTTTT. Translation gives CASSTQRERTGELFF.

This clonotype was seen a single time. The chain uses TRBV20-1 and TRBJ2-6; D is unclear. Trimming left V 0 bases short and J 0 bases short, with 6 bases between. Germline CDR1 is DFQATT and CDR2 is SNEGSKA (reference sequence). The CDR3 covers 15 residues. DNA of the CDR3: TGCAGTGCTAGAGATAGACTCTCTGGGGCCAACGTCCTGACTTTC. Residues: CSARDRLSGANVLTF.

This clonotype has a handful of counts. The chain couples TRBV28 to TRBJ1-5; 9 bases are shared with TRBD1. Germline CDR1 MDHEN, CDR2 SYDVKM. The CDR3 extends over 14 amino acids. J was trimmed by 5 bases and V by 9 bases; bases with no gene match: 8. The CDR3 region has the DNA TGTGCCAGTTATACATGGACAGGGGATCAGCCCCAGCATTTT. This gives the protein CASYTWTGDQPQHF.

This clonotype was seen a few times. The chain employs TRBV7-2 and TRBJ1-1; D ambiguous. The V end was cut by 3 bases, the J end by 0 bases, with 8 bases between. In germline, CDR1 is SGHTA, CDR2 FQGNSA. The length of the CDR3 is 14 residues. CDR3 in DNA: TGTGCCAGCAGCTTTCGGGTTGTGAACACTGAAGCTTTCTTT. It specifies CASSFRVVNTEAFF.

This chain joins TRBV12-3 or TRBV12-4 and TRBJ1-2, with a tentative D call TRBD1 (6 bases). V lost 5 bases to trimming and J lost 8 bases, with 21 bases between them. CDR3 size: 15 residues. The CDR3 spells CASSPLTGGRGGYTF. The CDR3 DNA reads as TGTGCCAGCAGTCCCCTAACGGGGGGCAGAGGAGGCTACACCTTC.

The table lists this clonotype with a few counts. This chain joins TRBV9 and TRBJ2-2, with 9 bases lining up with TRBD2. V lost 4 bases, J lost 5 bases, and 6 bases stayed unmatched. CDR1 and CDR2 (germline): SGDLS, YYNGEE. The CDR3 is 15 residues long. The CDR3, as DNA: TGTGCCAGCAGCAGAGCGGGGGGTAGTACCGGGGAGCTGTTTTTT. Its translation is CASSRAGGSTGELFF.

The chain uses TRBV5-1 and TRBJ2-3; 7 nucleotides agree with TRBD1. The CDR3 is 14 amino acids. V was clipped by 4 bases and J by 4 bases; unmatched bases: 6. Germline CDR1 reads SGHRS; CDR2 reads YFSETQ. The CDR3 nucleotides are TGCGCCAGCAGCACCGGGACAGTCTCAGATACGCAGTATTTT. Its protein is CASSTGTVSDTQYF.

The V gene is TRBV28, the J gene TRBJ2-7; TRBD1 aligns across 12 bases. V gave up 4 bases and J gave up 6 bases; unmatched junction bases: 10. Germline loops: CDR1 MDHEN, CDR2 SYDVKM. CDR3 length equals 16 residues. CDR3 coding DNA: TGTGCCAGCAGTTCCCCTCCCGGGACAGGGGGCGGCGAGCAGTACTTC. Translated: CASSSPPGTGGGEQYF.

The V call is TRBV6-1, the J call TRBJ2-4; a weak D match, TRBD2 (5 bases). Trimming took off 7 bases at V and 0 bases at J, with 25 bases between the two ends. Germline CDR1 MNHNS, CDR2 SASEGT. The CDR3 runs 19 residues. The CDR3 here is CASTQTSPSADLAKNIQYF. The CDR3 DNA is TGTGCCAGCACTCAAACGTCCCCTTCGGCGGACTTAGCCAAAAACATTCAGTACTTC.

This clonotype was counted at least ten times. The chain has TRBV25-1 and TRBJ2-2, with no clear D. V gave up 7 bases and J gave up 4 bases, with 7 bases separating them. The CDR3 contains 12 residues. Germline CDR1 reads MGHDK; CDR2 reads SYGVNS. The CDR3 region has the DNA TGTGCCAGCACCCCGAGCACCGGGGAGCTGTTTTTT. Amino acid sequence: CASTPSTGELFF. Using reference TRBV25-1 and TRBJ2-2 for the parts outside the CDR3, the full variable domain is EADIYQTPRYLVIGTGKKITLECSQTMGHDKMYWYQQDPGMELHLIHYSYGVNSTEKGDLSSESTVSRIRTEHFPLTLESARPSHTSQYLCASTPSTGELFFGEGSRLTVL.

In its sample, this clonotype was seen a few times. The gene calls are TRBV5-1 and TRBJ2-1, with 9 bases fitting TRBD1. The CDR3 runs to 15 residues. V shed 0 bases and J 5 bases; nucleotides not matched to a gene: 3. The germline V gene has CDR1 SGHRS and CDR2 YFSETQ. The CDR3 reads CASSLVTGGNNEQFF. The CDR3 bases are TGCGCCAGCAGCTTGGTGACAGGGGGAAACAATGAGCAGTTCTTC.

The CDR3 coding sequence is TGTGCCAGCAGCTTATGGGGGGCCAACGTCCTGACTTTC. Amino acid sequence: CASSLWGANVLTF. The V and J genes are TRBV7-8 and TRBJ2-6; D gene unclear. The germline V and J ends were trimmed by 2 bases and 4 bases, with 3 bases remaining between them. The length of the CDR3 is 13 residues. Looked up from germline, CDR1 is SGHVS and CDR2 is FQNEAQ.

This clonotype was recorded a few times. V and J are TRBV27 and TRBJ1-2, with 9 bases matching TRBD1. The CDR3 totals 13 residues. V was clipped by 6 bases and J by 11 bases; unmatched bases: 10. Germline V gene lookup returns CDR1 MNHEY and CDR2 SMNVEV (reference sequence). In DNA form, the CDR3 reads TGTGCCAGCAGGGGCCGGGACAGGGAAGTATACACCTTC. Translated: CASRGRDREVYTF.

V usage is TRBV24-1 and J usage is TRBJ2-1; a weak D match, TRBD2 (5 bases). The CDR3 totals 13 residues. With 9 bases removed from V and 12 bases from J, the gap between germline ends came to 20 bases. The germline CDR1 and CDR2 sequences are KGHDR and SFDVKD. The CDR3 coding sequence is TGTGCCACCGAAGGACTCCGTAAGCCTTTGCAGTTCTTC. Translated, it gives CATEGLRKPLQFF.

The V gene is TRBV7-2, the J gene TRBJ2-7, with TRBD2 as a possible D gene (7 bases). This CDR3 has 15 residues. Trimming cost V 5 bases and J 3 bases, with 17 bases left between them. Germline CDR1 is SGHTA and CDR2 is FQGNSA. Here the CDR3 reads CASSARRGPFYEQYF. In DNA form, the CDR3 reads TGTGCCAGCAGCGCGAGGCGGGGGCCATTCTACGAGCAGTACTTC. Using reference TRBV7-2 and TRBJ2-7 for the parts outside the CDR3, the full variable domain is GAGVSQSPSNKVTEKGKDVELRCDPISGHTALYWYRQSLGQGLEFLIYFQGNSAPDKSGLPSDRFSAERTGGSVSTLTIQRTQQEDSAVYLCASSARRGPFYEQYFGPGTRLTVT.

For this clonotype: The junction differs from germline at one of its ends, possibly a read error. The genes are TRBV6-5 and TRBJ1-5; TRBD1 agrees at 7 bases. Germline V gives CDR1 MNHEY, CDR2 SVGAGI. CDR3 length: 16 residues. The CDR3: CASSYSGQIGNQPQHF. The CDR3 DNA is TGTGCCAGCAGCTACTCGGGACAGATTGGCAATCAGCCCCAGCATTTT.

The chain carries TRBV15 and TRBJ2-1, with D tentatively TRBD2 (6 bases). The V gene's germline CDR1 is LNHNV and CDR2 YYDKDF (reference sequence). The V gene lost 2 bases and the J gene lost 6 bases, with 23 bases spanning the gap. The CDR3 covers 18 residues. Here the CDR3 DNA reads TGTGCCACCAGCAGATTGGGGTGGGGGGTAAGAGTCGGCAATGAGCAGTTCTTC. It encodes CATSRLGWGVRVGNEQFF.

This clonotype has just a few counts. This rearrangement joins TRBV28 to TRBJ2-7; possibly TRBD2 for D (5 bases). Trimming took 3 bases from V and 5 from J, leaving 11 bases between them. CDR1 is MDHEN, CDR2 SYDVKM, per germline. The CDR3 spans 13 residues. The CDR3 loop reads CASSFMSSDEQYF. CDR3 nucleotides: TGTGCCAGCAGTTTTATGAGTAGCGACGAGCAGTACTTC.